Listed below are T cell receptor beta chains from one sample, sequenced in a study of cytomegalovirus exposure and HLA in healthy donors. The table came from immunoSEQ multiplex PCR; TCRdb's copy has only in-frame clones and leaves some out. The data contain approximately 100,000 clones, roughly 70% of them singletons. Input material: PBMCs. The receptors were sampled from a man aged 45-60 years in good health and CMV-seronegative. Each CDR3 is given with its conserved first and last residue. Each record gives: D gene, V gene, J gene, clone size, CDR3 DNA, CDR3 protein. The D gene is left open where the match is weak. A row's size may be missing; if present it is once, few, many or a size class.

>TRBD1|TRBV28|TRBJ2-4|.
TGTGCCAGCAGTTTGGGGCAGGGGGCTGCCAAAAACATTCAGTACTTC
CASSLGQGAAKNIQYF
>.|TRBV28|TRBJ1-2|few
TGTGCCAGCATTAAAACGGGAGCATCTAACTATGGCTACACCTTC
CASIKTGASNYGYTF
>.|TRBV7-9|TRBJ2-5|.
TGTGCCAGCAGCCCTGCCCTCGGGTTAGTACAAGAGACCCAGTACTTC
CASSPALGLVQETQYF
>.|TRBV5-1|TRBJ1-1|.
TGCGCCAGCAGCCCCCGTAGCGGGCAGGGGTACACTGAAGCTTTCTTT
CASSPRSGQGYTEAFF
>.|TRBV7-9|TRBJ1-4|.
TGTGCCAGCAGCTTAGGGGGCACCCTAGAAAAACTGTTTTTT
CASSLGGTLEKLFF
>TRBD2|TRBV10-2|TRBJ2-5|.
TGCGCCAGCAGGTCTAGCGGGGGACAAGAGACCCAGTACTTC
CASRSSGGQETQYF
>.|TRBV7-2|TRBJ1-1|.
TGTGCCAGCAGCCCGCGGGGGGGCGCGAGAAGATCTGAACGATTT
CASSPRGGARRSERF
>.|TRBV7-6|TRBJ2-7|.
TGTGCCAGCAGCATGGACATCTTGTACGAGCAGTACTTC
CASSMDILYEQYF
>.|TRBV5-6|TRBJ2-7|.
TGTGCCAGCAGCCCGCCCAGGTCCACCTACGAGCAGTACTTC
CASSPPRSTYEQYF
>.|TRBV5-8|TRBJ2-7|.
TGTGCCAGCAGCTTGCCGGACGCTAGCTTTTACGAGCAGTACTTC
CASSLPDASFYEQYF
>.|TRBV6-4|TRBJ2-1|.
TGTGCCAGCGCACGCAGGGGCTCCCTGCCCAATGAGCAGTTCTTC
CASARRGSLPNEQFF
>.|TRBV18|TRBJ1-1|.
TGTGCCAGCTCACCACTCGACAGTGGGAACACTGAAGCTTTCTTT
CASSPLDSGNTEAFF
>.|TRBV10-1|TRBJ2-7|.
TGCGCCAGCAGTATCGGACAGACCTACGAGCAGTACTTC
CASSIGQTYEQYF
>.|TRBV7-2|TRBJ2-7|.
TGTGCCAGCAGCTTTCGACAGTCCGGGGGAGAGCAGTACTTC
CASSFRQSGGEQYF
>TRBD1|TRBV4-1|TRBJ2-7|.
TGCGCCAGCAGCCAAGACTGGGGGTCTAGACAGGGGACCTACGAGCAGTACTTC
CASSQDWGSRQGTYEQYF
>.|TRBV5-5|TRBJ2-7|few
TGTGCCAGCAGCTTGGTTGGGGGGATGTACGAGCAGTACTTC
CASSLVGGMYEQYF
>.|TRBV7-9|TRBJ2-7|.
TGTGCCAGCAGCCCGCGGGACAGCGAAGCCTACGAGCAGTACTTC
CASSPRDSEAYEQYF
>.|TRBV7-9|TRBJ1-2|.
TGTGCCAGCAGCACCGTCGGGGGGCAGGGTTATGGCTACACCTTC
CASSTVGGQGYGYTF
>.|TRBV11-2|TRBJ2-7|.
TGTGCCAGCAGCTCAACCGGTAGCTCCTACGAGCAGTACTTC
CASSSTGSSYEQYF
>.|TRBV4-3|TRBJ1-4|.
TGCGCCAGCAGCCAAGTCGGGGTAACTAATGAAAAACTGTTTTTT
CASSQVGVTNEKLFF
>.|TRBV11-2|TRBJ2-3|few
TGTGCCAGCAGCCCTCAGAAACCCACAGATACGCAGTATTTT
CASSPQKPTDTQYF
>TRBD2|TRBV11-3|TRBJ2-1|.
TGTGCCAGCAGCTTAAACTTTTTTGGCGGGAGGACAATAAGAGGCAATGAGCAGTTCTTC
CASSLNFFGGRTIRGNEQFF
>.|TRBV5-6|TRBJ1-2|.
TGTGCCAGCAGCTTGACCCCAGGGGATGGCTACACCTTC
CASSLTPGDGYTF
>TRBD1|TRBV12-5|TRBJ1-2|few
TGTGCTAGTGGGGGGACAGGGACCTATGGCTACACCTTC
CASGGTGTYGYTF
>.|TRBV18|TRBJ1-1|.
TGTGCCAGCTCACCACGTGTGACAGGAGAAGCTTTCTTT
CASSPRVTGEAFF
>.|TRBV10-3|TRBJ2-7|.
TGTGCCATCAGTGTTTCACAGGGCTTTTTCTACGAGCAGTACTTC
CAISVSQGFFYEQYF
>.|TRBV5-1|TRBJ1-4|few
TGCGCCAGCAGCCCCATCGAACCCGGGGGTGAAAAACTGTTTTTT
CASSPIEPGGEKLFF
>.|TRBV6-6|TRBJ1-5|.
TGTGCCAGCAGTTCCTTCAGGGCCAACAATCAGCCCCAGCATTTT
CASSSFRANNQPQHF
>.|TRBV10-3|TRBJ2-7|.
TGTGCCATCAGTGATCTTGGCGGTGACGAGCAGTACTTC
CAISDLGGDEQYF
>.|TRBV14|TRBJ2-2|few
TGTGCCAGCAGCCAAACTAACCTTTTTATCGGGGAAACCGGGGAGCTGTTTTTT
CASSQTNLFIGETGELFF
>.|TRBV13|TRBJ1-2|.
TGTGCCAGCAGATCGACAGTAGATGGCTACACCTTC
CASRSTVDGYTF
>TRBD1|TRBV13|TRBJ1-3|few
TGTGCCAGCAGCGTATGGGGACAGGGGATTACCTTTGGCGGAAACACCATATATTTT
CASSVWGQGITFGGNTIYF
>.|TRBV11-3|TRBJ2-5|once
TGTGCCAGCACATCACAGCTGGGAGAGACCCAGTACTTC
CASTSQLGETQYF
>TRBD2|TRBV4-3|TRBJ2-1|.
TGCGCCAGCAGCCAAGATAGGAGCGGGACCTACAATGAGCAGTTCTTC
CASSQDRSGTYNEQFF
>TRBD1|TRBV19|TRBJ2-1|.
TGTGCCAGTAGCAGCGGGACAGGGTCATCCTACAATGAGCAGTTCTTC
CASSSGTGSSYNEQFF
>.|TRBV10-3|TRBJ2-7|.
TGTGCCATCAGCCTAAATCTAGCAGGAGGTGGGAACGAGCAGTACTTC
CAISLNLAGGGNEQYF
>.|TRBV5-1|TRBJ1-2|few
TGCGCCAGCAGCGTGGTCGGGGGTGGTGGCTACACCTTC
CASSVVGGGGYTF
>.|TRBV6-6|TRBJ1-5|medium-sized
TGTGCCAGCAGTCCGACTGATAGCAATCAGCCCCAGCATTTT
CASSPTDSNQPQHF
>TRBD1|TRBV9|TRBJ2-7|.
TGTGCCAGCACCCCTGGGACAGGGGGCTACGAGCAGTACTTC
CASTPGTGGYEQYF
>TRBD1|TRBV6-5|TRBJ1-6|.
TGTGCCAGCAGTACAGGGGCGAGTAATTCACCCCTCCACTTT
CASSTGASNSPLHF
>.|TRBV20-1|TRBJ2-7|.
TGCAGTGCTAGTTCTAGCCTCGAGCAGTACTTC
CSASSSLEQYF
>TRBD2|TRBV19|TRBJ2-1|few
TGTGCCAGTTCGTTCCCGGGACTAGCGGACAGACACTCCTACAATGAGCAGTTCTTC
CASSFPGLADRHSYNEQFF
>.|TRBV6-6|TRBJ2-5|.
TGTGCCAGCAGTTACCAAGGGGCTTGGGAGACCCAGTACTTC
CASSYQGAWETQYF
>TRBD2|TRBV7-3|TRBJ2-1|.
TGTGCCAGCAGCGGGACTAGCGGGAGGAATGAGCAGTTCTTC
CASSGTSGRNEQFF
>TRBD2|TRBV10-1|TRBJ2-3|once
TGCGCCAGCGTGGGACTAGCGGGAGGATGGGGCACAGATACGCAGTATTTT
CASVGLAGGWGTDTQYF
>.|TRBV11-2|TRBJ2-7|once
TGTGCCAGCAGCTTAGATGCGGCAGTAGACGAGCAGTACTTC
CASSLDAAVDEQYF
>.|TRBV5-1|TRBJ2-5|.
TGCGCCAGCAGCTTGAGTCGGGATGCTTCCTTCCAAGAGACCCAGTACTTC
CASSLSRDASFQETQYF
>.|TRBV5-1|TRBJ2-3|.
TGCGCCAGCAGCTTGGATGTAGGGGCGGATACGCAGTATTTT
CASSLDVGADTQYF
>.|TRBV19|TRBJ1-4|.
TGTGCCAGTAGTGGAGGACAGTTCCAAACTAATGAAAAACTGTTTTTT
CASSGGQFQTNEKLFF
>TRBD2|TRBV28|TRBJ2-1|.
TGTGCCAGCAGACTGGGCGGGAGCTCCTACAATGAGCAGTTCTTC
CASRLGGSSYNEQFF
>TRBD2|TRBV4-1|TRBJ2-1|once
TGCGCCAGCAGCCAAGGAGCGGGAGGGAGGTACAATGAGCAGTTCTTC
CASSQGAGGRYNEQFF
>TRBD1|TRBV18|TRBJ1-2|.
TGTGCCAGCTCACCCGAGACAGGGGGAGAGTATGGCTACACCTTC
CASSPETGGEYGYTF
>.|TRBV5-1|TRBJ2-5|.
TGCGCCAGCAGCTTGAATGGGGAGGAGACCCAGTACTTC
CASSLNGEETQYF